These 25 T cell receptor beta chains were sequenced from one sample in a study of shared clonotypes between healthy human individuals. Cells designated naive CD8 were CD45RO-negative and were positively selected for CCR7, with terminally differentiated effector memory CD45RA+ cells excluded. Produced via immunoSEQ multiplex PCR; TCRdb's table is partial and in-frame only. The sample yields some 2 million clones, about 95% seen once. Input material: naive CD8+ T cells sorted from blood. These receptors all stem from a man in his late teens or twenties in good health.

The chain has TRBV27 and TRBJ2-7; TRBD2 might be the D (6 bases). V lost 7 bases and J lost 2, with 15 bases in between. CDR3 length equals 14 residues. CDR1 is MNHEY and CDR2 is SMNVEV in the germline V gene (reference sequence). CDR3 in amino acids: CASKEGATTYEQYF. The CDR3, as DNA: TGTGCCAGCAAGGAGGGAGCGACCACCTACGAGCAGTACTTC.

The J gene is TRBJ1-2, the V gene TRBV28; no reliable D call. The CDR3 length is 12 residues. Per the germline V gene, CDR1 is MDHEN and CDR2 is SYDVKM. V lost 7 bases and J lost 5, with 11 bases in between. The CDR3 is CASNRAEYGYTF. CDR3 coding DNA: TGTGCCAGCAATAGAGCGGAATATGGCTACACCTTC.

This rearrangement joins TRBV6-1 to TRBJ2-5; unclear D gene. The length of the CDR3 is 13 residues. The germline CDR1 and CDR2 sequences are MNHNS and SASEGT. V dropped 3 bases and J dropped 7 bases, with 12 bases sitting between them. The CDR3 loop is CASSDHYIGTQYF. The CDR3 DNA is TGTGCCAGCAGTGACCACTATATTGGGACCCAGTACTTC.

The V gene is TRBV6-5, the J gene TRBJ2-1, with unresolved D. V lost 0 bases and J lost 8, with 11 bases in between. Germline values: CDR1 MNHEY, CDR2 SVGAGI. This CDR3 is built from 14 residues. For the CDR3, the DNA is TGTGCCAGCAGTTACTCGAATATGGCATATGAGCAGTTCTTC. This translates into CASSYSNMAYEQFF.

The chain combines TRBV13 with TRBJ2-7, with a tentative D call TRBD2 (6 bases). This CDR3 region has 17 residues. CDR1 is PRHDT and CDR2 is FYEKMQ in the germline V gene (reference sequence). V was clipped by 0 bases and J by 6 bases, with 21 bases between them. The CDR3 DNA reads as TGTGCCAGCAGCTTAGGGCCCAAGGGTATGGGAGGAGGCGAGCAGTACTTC. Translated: CASSLGPKGMGGGEQYF.

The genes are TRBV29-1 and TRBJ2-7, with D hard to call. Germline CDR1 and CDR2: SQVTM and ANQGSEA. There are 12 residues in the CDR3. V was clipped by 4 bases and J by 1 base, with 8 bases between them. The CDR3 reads CSVGSLSYEQYF. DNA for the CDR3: TGCAGCGTTGGCTCTTTATCCTACGAGCAGTACTTC.

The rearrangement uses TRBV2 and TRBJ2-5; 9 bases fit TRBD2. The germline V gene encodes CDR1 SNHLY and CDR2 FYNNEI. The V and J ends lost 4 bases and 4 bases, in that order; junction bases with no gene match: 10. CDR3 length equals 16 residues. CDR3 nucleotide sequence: TGTGCCAGCAGTGCATGGACTAGCGTGGGGGTAGAGACCCAGTACTTC. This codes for CASSAWTSVGVETQYF. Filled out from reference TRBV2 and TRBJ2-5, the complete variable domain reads EPEVTQTPSHQVTQMGQEVILRCVPISNHLYFYWYRQILGQKVEFLVSFYNNEISEKSEIFDDQFSVERPDGSNFTLKIRSTKLEDSAMYFCASSAWTSVGVETQYFGPGTRLLVL.

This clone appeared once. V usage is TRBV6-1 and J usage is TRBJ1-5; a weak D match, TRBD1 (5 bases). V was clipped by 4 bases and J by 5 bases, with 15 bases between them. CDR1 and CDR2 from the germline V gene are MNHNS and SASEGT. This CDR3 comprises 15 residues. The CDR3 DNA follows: TGTGCCAGCAGTGGCCGGGACTATGATGATCAGCCCCAGCATTTT. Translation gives CASSGRDYDDQPQHF.

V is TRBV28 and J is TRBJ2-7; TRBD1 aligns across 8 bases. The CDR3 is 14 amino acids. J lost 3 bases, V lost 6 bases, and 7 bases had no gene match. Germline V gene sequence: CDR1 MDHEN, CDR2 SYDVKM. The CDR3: CASSYTGTGYEQYF. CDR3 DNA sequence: TGTGCCAGCAGCTACACCGGGACAGGCTACGAGCAGTACTTC.

The CDR3 reads CASSQAGATYEQYF. The CDR3 DNA sequence: TGCGCCAGCAGCCAAGCGGGAGCTACCTACGAGCAGTACTTC. V and J are TRBV4-3 and TRBJ2-7; tentatively, D is TRBD2 (6 bases). CDR3 length equals 14 residues. V was cut by 1 base and J by 2 bases, with 9 bases left in between. CDR1 is LGHNA, CDR2 YSLEER, per germline.

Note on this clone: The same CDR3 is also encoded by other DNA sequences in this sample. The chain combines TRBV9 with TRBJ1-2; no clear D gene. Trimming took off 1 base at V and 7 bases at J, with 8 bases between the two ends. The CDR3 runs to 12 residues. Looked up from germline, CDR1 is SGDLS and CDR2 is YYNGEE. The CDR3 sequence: CASSVLGSGYTF. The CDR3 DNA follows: TGTGCCAGCAGCGTATTGGGGTCTGGCTACACCTTC. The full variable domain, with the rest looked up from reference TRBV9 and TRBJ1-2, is DSGVTQTPKHLITATGQRVTLRCSPRSGDLSVYWYQQSLDQGLQFLIQYYNGEERAKGNILERFSAQQFPDLHSELNLSSLELGDSALYFCASSVLGSGYTFGSGTRLTVV.

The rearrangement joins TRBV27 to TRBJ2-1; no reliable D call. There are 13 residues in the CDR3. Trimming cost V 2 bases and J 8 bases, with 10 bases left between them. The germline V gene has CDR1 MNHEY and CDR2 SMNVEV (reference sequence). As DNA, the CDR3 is TGTGCCAGCAGTTTAGTGGTGGGCGATGAGCAGTTCTTC. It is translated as CASSLVVGDEQFF.

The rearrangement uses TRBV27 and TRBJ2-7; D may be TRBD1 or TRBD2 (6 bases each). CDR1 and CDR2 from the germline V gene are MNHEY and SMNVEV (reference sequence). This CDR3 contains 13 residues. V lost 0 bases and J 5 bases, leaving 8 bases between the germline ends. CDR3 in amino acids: CASSLSGGHEQYF. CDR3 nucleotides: TGTGCCAGCAGTTTATCGGGGGGCCACGAGCAGTACTTC.

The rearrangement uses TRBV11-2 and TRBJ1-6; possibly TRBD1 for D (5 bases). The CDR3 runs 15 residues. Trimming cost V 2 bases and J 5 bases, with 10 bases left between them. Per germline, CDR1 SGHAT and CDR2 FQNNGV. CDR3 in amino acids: CASSLRGADNSPLHF. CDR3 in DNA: TGTGCCAGCAGCTTACGAGGGGCGGATAATTCACCCCTCCACTTT.

The chain's CDR3 is CASSQTVRTREQYF. CDR3 DNA: TGCGCCAGCAGCCAAACGGTTAGAACCCGCGAGCAGTACTTC. The chain has TRBV4-1 and TRBJ2-7; the D is unclear. CDR3 length: 14 residues. V was cut by 2 bases and J by 6 bases, with 14 bases left in between. The germline V gene has CDR1 MGHRA and CDR2 YSYEKL.

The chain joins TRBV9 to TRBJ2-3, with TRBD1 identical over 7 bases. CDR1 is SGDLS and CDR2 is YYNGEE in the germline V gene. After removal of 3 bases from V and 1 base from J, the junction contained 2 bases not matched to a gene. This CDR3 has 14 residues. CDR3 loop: CASSDTGGTDTQYF. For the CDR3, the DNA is TGTGCCAGCAGCGATACAGGGGGCACAGATACGCAGTATTTT.

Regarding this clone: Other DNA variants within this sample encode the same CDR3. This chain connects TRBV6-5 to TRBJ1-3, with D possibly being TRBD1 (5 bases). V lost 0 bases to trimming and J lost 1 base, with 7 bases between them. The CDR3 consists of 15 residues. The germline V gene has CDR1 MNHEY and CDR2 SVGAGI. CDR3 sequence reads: CASSYSQGSGNTIYF. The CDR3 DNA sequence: TGTGCCAGCAGTTACTCGCAGGGTTCTGGAAACACCATATATTTT.

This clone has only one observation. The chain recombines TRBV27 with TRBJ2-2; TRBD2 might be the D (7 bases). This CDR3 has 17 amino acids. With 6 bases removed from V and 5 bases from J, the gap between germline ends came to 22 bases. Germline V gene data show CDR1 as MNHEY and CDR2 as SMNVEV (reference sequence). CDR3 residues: CASSIKRDLTGTGELFF. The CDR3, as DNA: TGTGCCAGCAGCATTAAGCGGGACCTAACAGGGACCGGGGAGCTGTTTTTT.

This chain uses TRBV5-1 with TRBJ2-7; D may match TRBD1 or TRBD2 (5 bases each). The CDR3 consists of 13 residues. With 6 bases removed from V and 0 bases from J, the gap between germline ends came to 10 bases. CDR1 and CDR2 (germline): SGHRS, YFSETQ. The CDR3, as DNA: TGCGCCAGCACCCCGGGACCCTCCTACGAGCAGTACTTC. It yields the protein CASTPGPSYEQYF.

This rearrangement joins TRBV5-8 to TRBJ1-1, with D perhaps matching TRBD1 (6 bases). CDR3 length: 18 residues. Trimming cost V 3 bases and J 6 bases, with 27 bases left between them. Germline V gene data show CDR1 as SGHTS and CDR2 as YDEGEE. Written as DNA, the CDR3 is TGTGCCAGCAGCTCCAATTTTTTGGACAGTGCCCTACTATCTGAAGCTTTCTTT. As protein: CASSSNFLDSALLSEAFF.

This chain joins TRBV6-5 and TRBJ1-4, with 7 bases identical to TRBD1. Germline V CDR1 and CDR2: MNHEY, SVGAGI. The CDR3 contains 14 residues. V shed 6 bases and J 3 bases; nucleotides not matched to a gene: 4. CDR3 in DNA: TGTGCCAGCAGGACCGGGACAGCTAATGAAAAACTGTTTTTT. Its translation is CASRTGTANEKLFF.

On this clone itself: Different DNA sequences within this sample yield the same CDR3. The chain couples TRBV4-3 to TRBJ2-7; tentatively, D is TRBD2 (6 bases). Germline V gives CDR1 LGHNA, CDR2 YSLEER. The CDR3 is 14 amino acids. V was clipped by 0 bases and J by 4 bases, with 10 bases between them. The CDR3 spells CASSQDSAGYEQYF. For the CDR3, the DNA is TGCGCCAGCAGCCAAGATAGTGCGGGATACGAGCAGTACTTC.

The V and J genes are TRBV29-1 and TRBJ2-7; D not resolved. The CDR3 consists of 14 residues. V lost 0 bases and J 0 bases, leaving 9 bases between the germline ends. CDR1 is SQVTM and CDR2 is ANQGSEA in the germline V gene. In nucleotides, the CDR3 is TGCAGCGTTGAAGATCGGCGTATCTCCTACGAGCAGTACTTC. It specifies CSVEDRRISYEQYF.

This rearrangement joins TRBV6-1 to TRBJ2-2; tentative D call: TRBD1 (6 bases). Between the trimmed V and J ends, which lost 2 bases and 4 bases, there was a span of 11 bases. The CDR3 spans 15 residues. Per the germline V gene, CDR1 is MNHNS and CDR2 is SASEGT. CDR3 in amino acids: CASSEIHRVTGELFF. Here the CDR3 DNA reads TGTGCCAGCAGTGAAATACACAGGGTCACCGGGGAGCTGTTTTTT.

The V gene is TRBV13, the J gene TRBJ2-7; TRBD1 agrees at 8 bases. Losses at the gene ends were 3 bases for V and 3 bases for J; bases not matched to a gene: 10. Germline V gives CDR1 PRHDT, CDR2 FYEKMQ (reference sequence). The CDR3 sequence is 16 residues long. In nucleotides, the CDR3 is TGTGCCAGCAGCTTGGGAAGCCAGGGGACAGGCTACGAGCAGTACTTC. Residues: CASSLGSQGTGYEQYF.